What follows are 18 T cell receptor beta chains derived from one specimen sequenced in a study of CD8+CD57+ T cells in acquired aplastic anemia. CD8+CD57+ cell expansion had been shown by flow cytometry in patients chosen for sequencing. The template for TCR beta VDJ and CDR3 sequence profiling was genomic DNA. TCRdb used MiXCR to reprocess the reads, holding one entry per CDR3 protein. The table records 150,000 or so distinct CDR3 sequences, 47% of them present only once. The source material was sorted CD4+, CD8+, or CD8+CD57+ T cells (not recorded which) from PBMCs. The receptor source for this set is a human donor with aplastic anemia.

This chain joins TRBV20-1 and TRBJ2-3; D gene uncertain. V was shortened by 1 base and J by 7 bases, with 9 bases between the two germline ends. The CDR3 runs to 12 residues. CDR1 is DFQATT and CDR2 is SNEGSKA in the germline V gene (reference sequence). The CDR3 DNA is TGCAGTGCTAGAGTCGAAGCAAATACGCAGTATTTT. Encoded protein: CSARVEANTQYF.

In regard to this clonotype: At one boundary the junction diverges from the germline segment, which might be a read error. The chain couples TRBV10-2 to TRBJ2-5, with D tentatively TRBD2 (5 bases). The CDR3 runs 11 residues. Germline V CDR1 and CDR2: WSHSY, SAAADI. As DNA, the CDR3 is TGCGCCGGCAGCGTCGCGGGGACCCAGTACTTC. It is translated as CAGSVAGTQYF.

With respect to this clonotype: A much larger clonotype is one base distant, so this may be a read error. The chain employs TRBV5-6 and TRBJ2-5; 9 nucleotides line up with TRBD1. The CDR3 spans 18 residues. The germline V gene has CDR1 SGHDT and CDR2 YYEEEE. The CDR3: CASRISNRNRGRGEAQYF. Here the CDR3 DNA reads TGTGCCAGCCGAATTTCAAACCGTAACAGGGGGCGCGGAGAGGCCCAGTACTTC.

The chain joins TRBV24-1 to TRBJ1-2, with D possibly matching TRBD1 (5 bases). The V end lost 4 bases, the J end lost 7 bases, and 12 bases lay between the germline ends. The CDR3 contains 13 residues. The germline gives CDR1 KGHDR, CDR2 SFDVKD. CDR3 in DNA: TGTGCCACCAGTGACACGACAGAGCTTGGCTACACCTTC. Translating gives CATSDTTELGYTF.

V gene TRBV20-1 combines with J gene TRBJ2-1, with D possibly matching TRBD2 (5 bases). This CDR3 is 13 amino acids long. Trimming took 3 bases from V and 3 from J, leaving 9 bases between them. CDR1 DFQATT and CDR2 SNEGSKA come from the germline V gene (reference sequence). The CDR3 DNA reads TGCAGTGCTAGCGGGAATAACTACAATGAGCAGTTCTTC. It encodes CSASGNNYNEQFF.

This clonotype was recorded a few times. The genes are TRBV10-3 and TRBJ2-7; D is ambiguous. Germline CDR1 and CDR2: ENHRY and SYGVKD. Trimming cost V 0 bases and J 4 bases, with 7 bases left between them. The CDR3 has 13 residues. CDR3 bases: TGTGCCATCAGTGAGTCCGCACCTTACGAGCAGTACTTC. Protein sequence: CAISESAPYEQYF.

This clonotype was seen just once. The chain recombines TRBV29-1 with TRBJ1-5; the D gene is possibly TRBD1 (5 bases). Germline V gene lookup returns CDR1 SQVTM and CDR2 ANQGSEA. The germline V and J ends were trimmed by 8 bases and 7 bases, with 18 bases remaining between them. The CDR3 has 13 residues. For the CDR3, the DNA is TGCAGCATTCAGACAGTGGTGGGCCAGCCCCAGCATTTT. Translated: CSIQTVVGQPQHF.

The gene calls are TRBV12-3 or TRBV12-4 and TRBJ2-1; 11 bases agree with TRBD2. CDR3 size: 16 residues. Trimming took 5 bases from V and 0 from J; bases not matched to a gene: 3. CDR3 sequence: CASSRLAGRSYNEQFF. The CDR3 DNA sequence: TGTGCCAGCAGTAGACTAGCGGGACGCTCCTACAATGAGCAGTTCTTC.

This clonotype was recorded many times. V gene TRBV3-1 combines with J gene TRBJ2-7; 10 nucleotides line up with TRBD2. This CDR3 contains 15 residues. Looked up from germline, CDR1 is LGHDT and CDR2 is YNNKEL (reference sequence). J lost 2 bases, V lost 3 bases, and 4 bases had no gene match. This chain's CDR3 is CASSQSLAGTYEQYF. CDR3 bases: TGTGCCAGCAGCCAGTCACTAGCGGGAACCTACGAGCAGTACTTC.

Comments on this clonotype: A read error is possible here, since a much larger clone lies one base away. The chain employs TRBV6-1 and TRBJ2-1; 7 nucleotides agree with TRBD1. With V trimmed by 8 bases and J by 4 bases, 14 bases remained unmatched. From germline, CDR1 is MNHNS and CDR2 SASEGT. The CDR3 spans 16 residues. The CDR3 nucleotides are TGTGCCAGCGCGGAGCATCGGACAGGATTATACAATGAGCAGTTCTTC. Its protein product is CASAEHRTGLYNEQFF.

The rearrangement uses TRBV7-2 and TRBJ2-2; D gene unclear. Trimming pared 3 bases from V and 5 bases from J, leaving 7 bases between. Germline V gene data show CDR1 as SGHTA and CDR2 as FQGNSA. The CDR3 runs to 13 residues. The CDR3 nucleotides read TGTGCCAGCAGCTTCCCCCTGACCGGGGAGCTGTTTTTT. Translated: CASSFPLTGELFF.

This clonotype was counted many times. In nucleotides, the CDR3 is TGTGCCAGCAGTTCCCCGAGTAGCACTGAAGCTTTCTTT. This translates into CASSSPSSTEAFF. The chain carries TRBV12-3 or TRBV12-4 and TRBJ1-1; no clear D. This CDR3 is 13 amino acids long. V dropped 4 bases and J dropped 4 bases, with 10 bases sitting between them.

This clonotype was found many times. This sequence joins TRBV19 and TRBJ1-4; D ambiguous. The germline CDR1 and CDR2 sequences are LNHDA and SQIVND (reference sequence). V lost 3 bases to trimming and J lost 4 bases, with 6 bases between them. The CDR3 loop spans 13 amino acids. The CDR3 DNA sequence: TGTGCCAGTAGTATGAAGAGTAATGAAAAACTGTTTTTT. Residues: CASSMKSNEKLFF.

Many counts were recorded for this clonotype. V usage is TRBV12-5 and J usage is TRBJ2-5, with TRBD2 as a possible D gene (7 bases). The V end lost 5 bases, the J end lost 5 bases, and 12 bases lay between the germline ends. The V gene's germline CDR1 is LGHNT and CDR2 FRNRAP. The CDR3 has 13 amino acids. In nucleotides, the CDR3 is TGTGCTAGTGGTCCGGCGGGGGCTGAGACCCAGTACTTC. It is translated as CASGPAGAETQYF.

This clonotype was seen at least ten times. The genes are TRBV12-3 or TRBV12-4 and TRBJ2-1; 7 positions match TRBD1. After removal of 3 bases from V and 1 base from J, the junction contained 6 bases not matched to a gene. This CDR3 region has 16 residues. CDR3 region: CASSFTGVKSYNEQFF. DNA of the CDR3: TGTGCCAGCAGTTTTACAGGGGTTAAGTCCTACAATGAGCAGTTCTTC.

The table lists this clonotype with many counts. The J gene is TRBJ2-5, the V gene TRBV7-8; 8 nucleotides align to TRBD2. This CDR3 is built from 14 residues. CDR1 and CDR2 from the germline V gene are SGHVS and FQNEAQ. The V segment lost 7 bases and the J segment 2 bases; nucleotides outside the gene matches: 6. The CDR3 reads CASNFRLAQETQYF. In DNA, the CDR3 is TGTGCCAGCAACTTCAGACTAGCGCAAGAGACCCAGTACTTC.

This clonotype was recorded many times. The chain carries TRBV19 and TRBJ2-7; D is undetermined. Germline CDR1 is LNHDA and CDR2 is SQIVND (reference sequence). The CDR3 is 12 amino acids. V lost 5 bases and J lost 3, with 8 bases in between. The CDR3 protein is CASSDTIYEQYF. CDR3 DNA sequence: TGTGCCAGTAGTGATACGATCTACGAGCAGTACTTC.

The rearrangement uses TRBV11-1 and TRBJ2-7, with TRBD1 matching 7 bases. Germline-derived CDR1 and CDR2 are SGHAT and FQDESV (reference sequence). J gave up 0 bases and V 1 base, and 6 bases lay outside the gene matches. The CDR3 is 16 amino acids. The CDR3 region is CASSLEGTVSSYEQYF. For the CDR3, the DNA is TGTGCCAGCAGCTTAGAAGGGACAGTTTCCTCCTACGAGCAGTACTTC.